This section outlines one T cell receptor beta chain sequence together with its context. TCRdb keeps only in-frame clones here, not all; method: immunoSEQ multiplex PCR. The sample yields approximately 150,000 clones, roughly 84% seen once. Exposed study participants had met a COVID-19 case within 2 weeks before entry. This sample is part of a study of blood T cell repertoires in COVID-19. The wider study: Donors in the United States, Italy and Spain gave samples during acute or convalescent COVID-19.

What was sequenced was PBMCs or T cells enriched from blood (not recorded which). This receptor was identified in a man aged 65 to 79 who had been exposed to COVID-19.

CDR3 bases: TGTGCCAGCAGCAAGACAGGGGGCACTTCAGATACGCAGTATTTT. Translating gives CASSKTGGTSDTQYF. The chain employs TRBV5-6 and TRBJ2-3; 10 positions agree with TRBD1. The trim removed 4 bases at V and 4 bases at J, leaving 6 bases unmatched. The CDR3 contains 15 residues. Germline loops: CDR1 SGHDT, CDR2 YYEEEE.